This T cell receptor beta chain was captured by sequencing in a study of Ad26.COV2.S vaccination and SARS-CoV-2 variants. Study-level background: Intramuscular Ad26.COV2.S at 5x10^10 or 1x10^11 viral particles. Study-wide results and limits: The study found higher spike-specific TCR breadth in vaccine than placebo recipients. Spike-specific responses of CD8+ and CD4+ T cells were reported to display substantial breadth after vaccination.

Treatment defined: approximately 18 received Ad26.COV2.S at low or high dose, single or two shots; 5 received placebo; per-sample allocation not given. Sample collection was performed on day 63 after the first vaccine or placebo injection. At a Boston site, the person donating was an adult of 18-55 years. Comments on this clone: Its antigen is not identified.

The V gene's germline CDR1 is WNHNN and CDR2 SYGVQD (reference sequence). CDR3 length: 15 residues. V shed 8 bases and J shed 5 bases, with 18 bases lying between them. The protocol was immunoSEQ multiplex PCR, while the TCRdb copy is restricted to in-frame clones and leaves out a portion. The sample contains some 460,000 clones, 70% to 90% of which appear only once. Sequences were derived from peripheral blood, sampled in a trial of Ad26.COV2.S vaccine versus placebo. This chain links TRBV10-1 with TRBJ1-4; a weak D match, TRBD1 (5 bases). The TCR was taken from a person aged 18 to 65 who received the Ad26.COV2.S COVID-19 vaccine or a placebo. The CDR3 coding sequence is TGCGCCAGCCCAAAACACGGGACGGTGAATGAAAAACTGTTTTTT. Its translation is CASPKHGTVNEKLFF.